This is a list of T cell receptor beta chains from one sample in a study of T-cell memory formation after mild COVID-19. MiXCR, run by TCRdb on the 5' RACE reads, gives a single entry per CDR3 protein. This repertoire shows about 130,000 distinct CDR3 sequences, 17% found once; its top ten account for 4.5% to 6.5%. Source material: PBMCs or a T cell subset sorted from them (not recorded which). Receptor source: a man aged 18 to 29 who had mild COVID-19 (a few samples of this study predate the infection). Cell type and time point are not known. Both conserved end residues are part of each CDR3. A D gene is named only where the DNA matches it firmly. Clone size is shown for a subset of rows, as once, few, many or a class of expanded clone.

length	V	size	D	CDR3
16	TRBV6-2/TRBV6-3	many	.	CASSRRGPRITYEQYF
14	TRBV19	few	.	CASSKGGAFYEQYF
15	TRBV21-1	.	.	CASSLRQACNYGYTF
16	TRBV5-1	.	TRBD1	CASSGGGTGLGNEQFF
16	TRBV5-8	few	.	CASRGRGQRLAGTQYF
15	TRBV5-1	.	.	CASARGLTNGYGYTF
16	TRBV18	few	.	CASSPPSRGVTGELFF
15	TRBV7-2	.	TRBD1	CASSQLGQGGAEAFF
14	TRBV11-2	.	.	CASRHGGRDYGYTF
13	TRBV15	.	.	CATSRVTGNTLYF
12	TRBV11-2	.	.	CASATWGTEAFF
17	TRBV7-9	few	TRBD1	CASRRRVVDRGPDGYTF
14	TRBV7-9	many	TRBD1	CASSLGQGNQPQHF
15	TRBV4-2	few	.	CASSPGGVSTDTQYF
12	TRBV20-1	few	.	CSASGGPGELFF
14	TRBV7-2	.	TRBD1	CASSSNRDSYEQYF
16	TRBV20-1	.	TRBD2	CSARPTSGGAQETQYF
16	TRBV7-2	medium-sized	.	CASSLLGTSSYNEQFF
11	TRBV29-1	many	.	CSASDTDTQYF
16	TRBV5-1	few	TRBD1	CASSRGQGPGTDTQYF
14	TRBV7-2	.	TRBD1	CASSLAHYRGLQFF
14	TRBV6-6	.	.	CASSYSTSHGGYTF
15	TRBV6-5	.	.	CASRRRTATNEKLFF
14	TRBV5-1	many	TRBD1	CASSPGTGVAQQYF
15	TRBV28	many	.	CASSLWETGQETQYF
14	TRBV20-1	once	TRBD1	CSAGTGGQNTEAFF
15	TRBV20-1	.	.	CSASQESSYNSPLHF
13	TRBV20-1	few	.	CSARDLRVGEQFF
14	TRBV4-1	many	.	CASSQDRPPGTQYF
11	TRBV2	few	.	CASTVGETQYF
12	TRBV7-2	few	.	CASSRPGYGYTF
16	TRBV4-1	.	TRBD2	CASSPGLAAPLREQYF
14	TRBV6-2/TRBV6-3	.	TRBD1	CASKWTGEDQPQHF
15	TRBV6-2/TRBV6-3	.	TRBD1	CASSTTLTGDQPQHF
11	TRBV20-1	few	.	CSARANNGYTF
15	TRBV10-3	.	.	CAISDPGTGVYGYTF
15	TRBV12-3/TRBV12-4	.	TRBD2	CASSLVPSGGDTQYF